The rows below give T cell receptor beta chains drawn from one sample of a study of radiation and T cells in renal cell carcinoma. Assay: immunoSEQ multiplex PCR; the TCRdb copy retains only in-frame clones and omits some. This table holds approximately 40,000 clones, roughly 85% found once. The sample in question was blood, obtained from a patient whose treatment included radiotherapy and nephrectomy. The receptors derive from a woman aged 65 to 85 with renal cell carcinoma. Each CDR3 is given with its conserved first and last residue. Each record gives: clone size, D gene, V gene, J gene, CDR3 DNA, CDR3 protein. A D gene is named only where the DNA matches it firmly. Clone size is stated in some rows and not others, as once, few, many or a class when expanded.

>.|.|TRBV6-5|TRBJ1-5
TGTGCCAGCAGTTGGGGGGGGGCGTCACACAATCAGCCCCAGCATTTT
CASSWGGASHNQPQHF
>.|.|TRBV4-1|TRBJ1-2
TGCGCCAGCAGCCAAGAAATAACAGGGTCCGGCTACACCTTC
CASSQEITGSGYTF
>.|.|TRBV2|TRBJ2-7
TGTGCCAGCAGGACCGACAGGAGTTCCTACGAGCAGTACTTC
CASRTDRSSYEQYF
>.|.|TRBV7-2|TRBJ2-1
TGTGCCAGCAGCCCGCAGACAATCGCGAATGAGCAGTTCTTC
CASSPQTIANEQFF
>.|.|TRBV20-1|TRBJ2-5
TGCAGTGCTAGAGAGAAGGATACCCAGTACTTC
CSAREKDTQYF
>.|.|TRBV2|TRBJ2-7
TGTGCCAGCAGTGCCTCCCGGGGTGGTGGCGAGCAGTACTTC
CASSASRGGGEQYF
>.|.|TRBV6-1|TRBJ1-6
TGTGCCAGCAGTGTAAATGGGGGAAATTCACCCCTCCACTTT
CASSVNGGNSPLHF
>.|TRBD1|TRBV5-6|TRBJ2-7
TGTGCCAGCAGCTTTTCCGGGACAGGTTCCTACGAGCAGTACTTC
CASSFSGTGSYEQYF
>.|.|TRBV19|TRBJ2-5
TGTGCCAGTAGTGCACAGCAGCAAGAGACCCAGTACTTC
CASSAQQQETQYF
>.|.|TRBV6-6|TRBJ2-5
TGTGCCAGCAGTTACCCGGGACACAGTTCCCAGTACTTC
CASSYPGHSSQYF
>.|TRBD1|TRBV6-5|TRBJ1-2
TGTGCCAGCAGGCGGGACAGGAACTATGGCTACACCTTC
CASRRDRNYGYTF
>.|TRBD2|TRBV15|TRBJ2-3
TGTGCCACCAGCAGAGACGGGGGGTTAAGCACAGATACGCAGTATTTT
CATSRDGGLSTDTQYF
>.|.|TRBV6-5|TRBJ1-3
TGTGCCAGCAGTTACTCAGGGGGATATGGAAACACCATATATTTT
CASSYSGGYGNTIYF
>.|TRBD1|TRBV15|TRBJ2-7
TGTGCCACCAGCAGAGGACAGGGTGGTGAGCAGTACTTC
CATSRGQGGEQYF
>.|TRBD2|TRBV19|TRBJ2-1
TGTGCCAGTAGTATAGCCGGCGGGACTAGCGGGAGCTCCTACAATGAGCAGTTCTTC
CASSIAGGTSGSSYNEQFF
>.|TRBD1|TRBV28|TRBJ2-2
TGTGCCAGCAGTGCTAACAGGGGGTCCGGGGAGCTGTTTTTT
CASSANRGSGELFF
>once|.|TRBV19|TRBJ1-5
TGTGCCAGTAGTATCAACCCAGGGCCCGGGCAGCCCCAGCATTTT
CASSINPGPGQPQHF
>.|.|TRBV7-2|TRBJ2-3
TGTGCCAGCAGCTTAGGGGGGTTCGATACGCAGTATTTT
CASSLGGFDTQYF
>.|.|TRBV6-6|TRBJ2-7
TGTGCCAGCAGTTACTCGCAGGCCCTCACGGACGAGCAGTACTTC
CASSYSQALTDEQYF
>few|.|TRBV10-2|TRBJ2-5
TGCGCCAGCAGTGGTGGGGAACAGACCCAGTACTTC
CASSGGEQTQYF
>.|TRBD2|TRBV19|TRBJ2-3
TGTGCCAGTAAGCAGGTAGCGGGAGCCGGGGATACGCAGTATTTT
CASKQVAGAGDTQYF
>.|.|TRBV29-1|TRBJ2-1
TGCAGCATTGAGTCGACCATTACGTACTACAATGAGCAGTTCTTC
CSIESTITYYNEQFF
>.|.|TRBV25-1|TRBJ1-2
TGTGCCAGCAGTTCTCAGGGCGTAGGCTATGGCTACACCTTC
CASSSQGVGYGYTF
>.|.|TRBV27|TRBJ1-2
TGTGCCAGCAGTTTATCAGGGGCGATCGGCTACACCTTC
CASSLSGAIGYTF
>.|.|TRBV4-1|TRBJ1-2
TGCGCCAGCAGCCATATCCGGACGGGGGAAGGAGGCTACACCTTC
CASSHIRTGEGGYTF
>once|.|TRBV11-1|TRBJ2-7
TGTGCCAGCAGCCTAAAGGAGGACTACGAGCAGTACTTC
CASSLKEDYEQYF
>.|TRBD1|TRBV28|TRBJ2-7
TGTGCCAGCAGTTCGGGACAGGCTTCCTACGAGCAGTACTTC
CASSSGQASYEQYF
>.|TRBD2|TRBV6-4|TRBJ2-1
TGTGCCAGCAGTGTGACGGGGGGGTACAATGAGCAGTTCTTC
CASSVTGGYNEQFF
>.|.|TRBV4-1|TRBJ2-7
TGCGCCAGCAGCCAACCCCTGGGCAGGGGACACGAGCAGTACTTC
CASSQPLGRGHEQYF
>.|TRBD1|TRBV6-1|TRBJ1-1
TGTGCCAGCAGTGATTACAGGGGGAACACTGAAGCTTTCTTT
CASSDYRGNTEAFF
>.|.|TRBV4-1|TRBJ1-5
TGCGCCAGCAGCCCCGGCTGGGTTGGGAATCAGCCCCAGCATTTT
CASSPGWVGNQPQHF
>.|.|TRBV9|TRBJ2-1
TGTGCCAGCAGCGTAGATGCCCGGGTGAGCGATGAGCAGTTCTTC
CASSVDARVSDEQFF
>.|.|TRBV4-1|TRBJ1-5
TGCGCCAGCAGCCAAGATGATGGGACGGTGAATCAGCCCCAGCATTTT
CASSQDDGTVNQPQHF
>.|.|TRBV7-9|TRBJ1-1
TGTGCCAGCAGCTCCCTTGTGAACACTGAAGCTTTCTTT
CASSSLVNTEAFF
>.|.|TRBV7-9|TRBJ2-6
TGTGCCAGCAGCTTAGTTCGCGGGTCTGGGGCCAACGTCCTGACTTTC
CASSLVRGSGANVLTF
>.|TRBD2|TRBV9|TRBJ2-7
TGTGCCAGCAGCCCCTCCTCCGGGACTAGCGAGCAGTACTTC
CASSPSSGTSEQYF
>.|.|TRBV6-5|TRBJ2-3
TGTGCCAGCAGTTATGGGGGCCTAAGCACAGATACGCAGTATTTT
CASSYGGLSTDTQYF
>large|.|TRBV7-2|TRBJ1-4
TGTGCCAGCAGCCTAGAGCTTAATGAAAAACTGTTTTTT
CASSLELNEKLFF
>.|TRBD2|TRBV28|TRBJ2-2
TGTGCCAGCACCCCCGGGACTAGCGGGACCGGGGAGCTGTTTTTT
CASTPGTSGTGELFF
>once|.|TRBV5-4|TRBJ2-3
TGTGCCAGCAGCTTGCTAGGTGGGGGAATCACAGATACGCAGTATTTT
CASSLLGGGITDTQYF
>.|TRBD1|TRBV5-4|TRBJ2-7
TGTGCCAGCACCAAATCACAGGGGGCCTACGAGCAGTACTTC
CASTKSQGAYEQYF
>.|TRBD2|TRBV25-1|TRBJ2-1
TGTGCCAGCAGTGAAACTAGCGGGGTTGGCAATGAGCAGTTCTTC
CASSETSGVGNEQFF
>.|TRBD1|TRBV6-1|TRBJ2-3
TGTGCCAGCATGGGACAGGGGATCACAGATACGCAGTATTTT
CASMGQGITDTQYF
>once|TRBD2|TRBV7-2|TRBJ2-1
TGTGCCAGCAGCTTAGGCACTAGCGGGGGCAATGAGCAGTTCTTC
CASSLGTSGGNEQFF
>.|.|TRBV2|TRBJ2-6
TGTGCCAGCAGTGACGCCCGGGGTAGCTCTGGGGCCAACGTCCTGACTTTC
CASSDARGSSGANVLTF
>.|.|TRBV7-2|TRBJ1-5
TGTGCCAGCAGCTTGAGGTTTGTAGATCAGCCCCAGCATTTT
CASSLRFVDQPQHF
>.|.|TRBV7-7|TRBJ2-5
TGTGCCAGCAGCTTAGGACACGAAGAGACCCAGTACTTC
CASSLGHEETQYF
>.|.|TRBV6-1|TRBJ2-1
TGTGCCAGCAGTGAACTTCGGGAAGAGCAGTTCTTC
CASSELREEQFF
>once|TRBD1|TRBV4-1|TRBJ2-7
TGCGCCAGCAGCCAAGAAGGGACAGGGGGCTATTACGAGCAGTACTTC
CASSQEGTGGYYEQYF
>.|.|TRBV2|TRBJ2-2
TGTGCCAGCAGCTTAGGCAGATCGAACACCGGGGAGCTGTTTTTT
CASSLGRSNTGELFF
>.|TRBD2|TRBV4-1|TRBJ2-7
TGCGCCAGCAGCCAGGAACCGGGACTAACGGGAGCAGAAGAGCAGTACTTC
CASSQEPGLTGAEEQYF
>.|.|TRBV19|TRBJ2-3
TGTGCCAGTACTAAGGTAGACGGCACAGATACGCAGTATTTT
CASTKVDGTDTQYF
>.|.|TRBV30|TRBJ2-5
TGTGCCTGGAGTGTACAAATGGGATGGACAGAGACCCAGTACTTC
CAWSVQMGWTETQYF